Presented here are 18 T cell receptor beta chains from one specimen sequenced in a study of CD8 T cells in Susac syndrome. Random hexamers were used to reverse transcribe about 0.5 to 1 ug of RNA. Using its own MiXCR run on the immunoSEQ multiplex PCR reads, TCRdb lists one record per CDR3 protein. This table holds some 260,000 distinct CDR3 sequences, around 93% found once. Sequencing was done on a sample of CD4+ T cells from PBMCs. These receptors came from a human donor with multiple sclerosis.

In regard to this clonotype: Relative to the germline gene, one junction end is altered; a read error may explain this. The gene calls are TRBV29-1 and TRBJ2-7, with a possible D match to TRBD1 (5 bases). The germline CDR1 and CDR2 sequences are SQVTM and ANQGSEA. The CDR3 spans 15 residues. The CDR3 region is CSVVGLGLPSDEQYF. The DNA of the CDR3 is TGCAGCGTTGTTGGTTTGGGGCTCCCCTCCGACGAGCAGTACTTC.

The genes are TRBV4-1 and TRBJ1-1; D call uncertain. This CDR3 is 8 amino acids long. Trimming took off 7 bases at V and 11 bases at J, with 5 bases between the two ends. Germline-derived CDR1 and CDR2 are MGHRA and YSYEKL. The CDR3 sequence is CASMPAFF. The CDR3 DNA reads as TGCGCCAGCATGCCCGCTTTCTTT.

The chain links TRBV11-2 to TRBJ2-7, with D unclear. Germline V CDR1 and CDR2: SGHAT, FQNNGV. There are 16 residues in the CDR3. Trimming removed 2 bases from V and 2 bases from J, with 16 bases in between. The CDR3 loop is CASSLRGAAATYEQYF. The CDR3 region has the DNA TGTGCCAGCAGCTTACGAGGCGCTGCAGCAACCTACGAGCAGTACTTC.

Here the CDR3 DNA reads TGCAGCGTGGGTGAGACTAGTCTCGGTGAGCAGTTCTTC. It codes for CSVGETSLGEQFF. The rearrangement joins TRBV29-1 to TRBJ2-1; tentative D call: TRBD2 (6 bases). The CDR3 has 13 residues. Germline V CDR1 and CDR2: SQVTM, ANQGSEA. The V and J ends lost 6 bases and 9 bases respectively, with 18 bases between them.

This CDR3 is CSGETQNTGELFF. CDR3 nucleotide sequence: TGCAGCGGGGAGACACAGAACACCGGGGAGCTGTTTTTT. The chain carries TRBV29-1 and TRBJ2-2, with D possibly matching TRBD2 (5 bases). CDR1 is SQVTM and CDR2 is ANQGSEA in the germline V gene. This CDR3 is built from 13 residues. The V gene lost 7 bases and the J gene lost 1 base, with 10 bases spanning the gap.

The gene calls are TRBV12-3 or TRBV12-4 and TRBJ2-7; TRBD2 matches 7 bases. The CDR3 is 16 amino acids. J gave up 0 bases and V 8 bases, and 13 bases lay outside the gene matches. The CDR3 nucleotides read TGTGCCAGCCCTAGGAGGGGATCGGGGGGCTCCTACGAGCAGTACTTC. This sequence encodes CASPRRGSGGSYEQYF.

The chain has TRBV2 and TRBJ2-3; D is perhaps TRBD2 (6 bases). Trimming left V 6 bases short and J 9 bases short, with 19 bases between. The length of the CDR3 is 14 residues. The germline V gene has CDR1 SNHLY and CDR2 FYNNEI. The CDR3 is CASRPTREAGTQYF. Written as DNA, the CDR3 is TGTGCCAGCAGGCCGACTAGAGAGGCAGGAACGCAGTATTTT. The entire variable domain, with the rest obtained from reference TRBV2 and TRBJ2-3, is as follows: EPEVTQTPSHQVTQMGQEVILRCVPISNHLYFYWYRQILGQKVEFLVSFYNNEISEKSEIFDDQFSVERPDGSNFTLKIRSTKLEDSAMYFCASRPTREAGTQYFGPGTRLTVL.

The chain carries TRBV7-2 and TRBJ2-7, with 8 nucleotides matching TRBD1. Germline lookup yields CDR1 SGHTA and CDR2 FQGNSA. The CDR3 loop spans 15 amino acids. The trim removed 3 bases at V and 6 bases at J, leaving 10 bases unmatched. This CDR3 is CASSFPTGAVAEQYF. CDR3 nucleotide sequence: TGTGCCAGCAGCTTTCCGACAGGGGCGGTCGCCGAGCAGTACTTC.

The chain is built from TRBV30 and TRBJ2-1; D is undetermined. CDR3 size: 10 residues. Trimming removed 0 bases from V and 9 bases from J, with 3 bases in between. The germline V gene encodes CDR1 GTSNPN and CDR2 SVGIG (reference sequence). CDR3 residues: CAWSVREQFF. CDR3 bases: TGTGCCTGGAGTGTGCGTGAGCAGTTCTTC. Combining the CDR3 with reference TRBV30 and TRBJ2-1 gives the whole variable domain SQTIHQWPATLVQPVGSPLSLECTVEGTSNPNLYWYRQAAGRGLQLLFYSVGIGQISSEVPQNLSASRPQDRQFILSSKKLLLSDSGFYLCAWSVREQFFGPGTRLTVL.

This clonotype was seen more than once but under ten times. The rearrangement joins TRBV4-1 to TRBJ2-3; D may be TRBD1 (7 bases). Trimming took off 0 bases at V and 0 bases at J, with 13 bases between the two ends. CDR1 is MGHRA, CDR2 YSYEKL, per germline. CDR3 length equals 17 residues. The CDR3 sequence: CASSQEGGQPSTDTQYF. CDR3 DNA: TGCGCCAGCAGCCAAGAGGGGGGACAGCCTAGCACAGATACGCAGTATTTT.

The rearrangement links TRBV20-1 to TRBJ2-3; 10 bases map to TRBD2. Germline CDR1 DFQATT, CDR2 SNEGSKA (reference sequence). The CDR3 totals 18 residues. V gave up 6 bases and J gave up 2 bases; unmatched junction bases: 17. The CDR3 bases are TGCAGTGCCGCGAAGTGGGCTAGCGGGAGTTGGGTCACAGATACGCAGTATTTT. This sequence encodes CSAAKWASGSWVTDTQYF.

The V and J genes are TRBV7-2 and TRBJ2-3; D is unclear. The CDR3 is 14 amino acids. Germline V gives CDR1 SGHTA, CDR2 FQGNSA. V was trimmed by 1 base and J by 6 bases, leaving 11 bases between them. DNA for the CDR3: TGTGCCAGCAGCTTAGACTATTTCGCGGATACGCAGTATTTT. It is translated as CASSLDYFADTQYF. The full variable domain, with the rest looked up from reference TRBV7-2 and TRBJ2-3, is GAGVSQSPSNKVTEKGKDVELRCDPISGHTALYWYRQSLGQGLEFLIYFQGNSAPDKSGLPSDRFSAERTGGSVSTLTIQRTQQEDSAVYLCASSLDYFADTQYFGPGTRLTVL.

In this sample, this clonotype turned up a few times. J is TRBJ2-7 and V is TRBV6-6, with 9 bases lining up with TRBD1. Germline CDR1 and CDR2: MNHNY and SVGAGI (reference sequence). This CDR3 comprises 15 residues. Trimming took 2 bases from V and 2 from J; bases not matched to a gene: 4. This CDR3 reads CASSYRDRDPYEQYF. The CDR3 coding sequence is TGTGCCAGCAGTTACCGGGACAGGGATCCCTACGAGCAGTACTTC.

In this sample, this clonotype turned up a few times. The DNA for the CDR3 is TGTGCCAGCAGTTATGCAACCGGGGAGCTGTTTTTT. It is translated as CASSYATGELFF. This chain links TRBV6-5 with TRBJ2-2; D is undetermined. The CDR3 totals 12 residues. Germline assignment: CDR1 MNHEY and CDR2 SVGAGI. V shed 3 bases and J shed 5 bases, with 4 bases lying between them.

V and J are TRBV6-5 and TRBJ1-2; no definite D call. With 2 bases removed from V and 2 bases from J, the gap between germline ends came to 6 bases. Germline CDR1 is MNHEY and CDR2 is SVGAGI. This CDR3 spans 13 amino acids. CDR3 region: CASSYVGNYGYTF. The CDR3 nucleotides read TGTGCCAGCAGTTACGTGGGGAACTATGGCTACACCTTC.

The chain uses TRBV5-4 and TRBJ1-1; maybe TRBD1 (6 bases). Germline V gene data show CDR1 as SGHNT and CDR2 as YYREEE (reference sequence). The CDR3 sequence is 15 residues long. V was trimmed by 5 bases and J by 0 bases, leaving 14 bases between them. CDR3 amino acids: CASRQTGIMNTEAFF. The CDR3 region has the DNA TGTGCCAGCAGGCAAACAGGGATCATGAACACTGAAGCTTTCTTT.

The genes are TRBV19 and TRBJ2-1; D is perhaps TRBD1 (6 bases). This CDR3 is built from 13 residues. Per germline, CDR1 LNHDA and CDR2 SQIVND (reference sequence). V was cut by 10 bases and J by 15 bases, with 25 bases left in between. CDR3 protein: CATGEGGVGYRFF. CDR3 nucleotide sequence: TGTGCCACGGGCGAAGGGGGTGTAGGGTATCGGTTCTTC.

The V call is TRBV29-1, the J call TRBJ1-2; no reliable D call. This CDR3 comprises 15 residues. V lost 6 bases and J lost 4, with 21 bases in between. Looked up from germline, CDR1 is SQVTM and CDR2 is ANQGSEA. In DNA form, the CDR3 reads TGCAGCGTGCAACCCCTGAGGGAATATAGCTATGGCTACACCTTC. Its translation: CSVQPLREYSYGYTF.